Presented here are 2 T cell receptor beta chains from one specimen sequenced in a study of CD8 T cells in ankylosing spondylitis. MiXCR, applied by TCRdb to the 5' RACE reads, yields one record per CDR3 protein. The sample lists around 35,000 distinct CDR3 sequences, around 15% occurring once. Sequencing used synovial fluid, either unsorted or a sorted T cell fraction (not recorded which). These TCRs come from a male donor with ankylosing spondylitis.

This clonotype was detected many times. The CDR3 DNA reads TGCAGTGCTAGAGATCTGCGTCAGGGGGCCTACGAGCAGTACTTC. As protein: CSARDLRQGAYEQYF. V and J are TRBV20-1 and TRBJ2-7; 7 bases line up with TRBD1. V dropped 0 bases and J dropped 2; count of bases not matched to a gene: 7. There are 15 residues in the CDR3. The germline CDR1 and CDR2 sequences are DFQATT and SNEGSKA (reference sequence).

Ten or more counts support this clonotype. This chain links TRBV29-1 with TRBJ2-5, with D perhaps given as TRBD1 or TRBD2 (5 bases each). Trimming shortened V by 8 bases and J by 0 bases, and 13 bases separated the two germline ends. CDR1 and CDR2 (germline): SQVTM, ANQGSEA. The CDR3 runs to 13 residues. This CDR3 reads CSLSGSYQETQYF. CDR3 sequence (DNA): TGCAGCCTTTCAGGGAGCTACCAAGAGACCCAGTACTTC.